This note documents a single TCR beta chain sequence. The table came from immunoSEQ multiplex PCR; TCRdb's copy has only in-frame clones and leaves some out. The data contain some 100,000 clones, approximately 83% of them singletons. This study enrolled people aged about 18 to 100 from around 26 US geographic areas. Cohort 3 recovered donors had two negative PCRs, clearance, or symptom resolution. This entry comes from a study of blood T cell repertoires in COVID-19. Overall study context: PBMCs, B-cell-depleted T cells, or T cells were the source of the cDNA or gDNA that made up the material.

Per germline, CDR1 MDHEN and CDR2 SYDVKM. The V segment lost 4 bases and the J segment 0 bases; nucleotides outside the gene matches: 18. This CDR3 spans 20 amino acids. Sequencing was performed on PBMCs or T cells enriched from blood (not recorded which). The origin of this receptor is a woman aged 50 to 60 who had recovered from COVID-19. The chain employs TRBV28 and TRBJ1-3; 7 nucleotides line up with TRBD1. The CDR3 protein is CASSSEGDRTHVSSGNTIYF. The CDR3 region has the DNA TGTGCCAGCAGTTCTGAGGGGGACAGAACCCATGTTAGCTCTGGAAACACCATATATTTT.